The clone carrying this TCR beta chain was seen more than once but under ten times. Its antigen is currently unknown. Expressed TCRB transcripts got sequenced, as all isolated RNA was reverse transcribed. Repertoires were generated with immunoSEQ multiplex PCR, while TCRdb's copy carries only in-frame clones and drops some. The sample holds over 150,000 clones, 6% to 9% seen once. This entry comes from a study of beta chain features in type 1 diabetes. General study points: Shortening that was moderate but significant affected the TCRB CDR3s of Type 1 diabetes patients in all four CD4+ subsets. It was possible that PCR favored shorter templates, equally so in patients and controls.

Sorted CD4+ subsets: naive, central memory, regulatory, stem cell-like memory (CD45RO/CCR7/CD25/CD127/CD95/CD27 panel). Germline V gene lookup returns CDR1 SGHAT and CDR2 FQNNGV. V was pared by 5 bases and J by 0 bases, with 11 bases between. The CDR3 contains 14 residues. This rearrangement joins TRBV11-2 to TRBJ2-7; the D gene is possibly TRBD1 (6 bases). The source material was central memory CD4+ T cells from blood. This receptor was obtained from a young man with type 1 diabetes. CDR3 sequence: CASSPGQNSYEQYF. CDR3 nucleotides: TGTGCCAGCAGCCCTGGACAGAACTCCTACGAGCAGTACTTC.